This TCR beta chain emerged from a study of cytomegalovirus exposure and HLA in healthy donors. Study observations and caveats: Researchers reported in a later analysis that a missense DCLRE1C variant was tied to TCR beta V- and J-gene trimming. Equally common other TCR beta chains were less clonally expanded than HLA-associated ones, a later analysis found.

Points on this clone: Its target is not known.

All the people who gave samples were healthy bone marrow donors. Vbeta (60) and Jbeta (13) primers were used in the PCR. Some clones are missing from TCRdb's copy, which holds only in-frame ones; the method was immunoSEQ multiplex PCR. The sample consists of 100,000 to 150,000 clones, 74% of them appearing once. The material sequenced was PBMCs. The receptor was isolated from a woman in her 50s in good health and CMV-seropositive.

The CDR3 here is CASSLGTGRGETQYF. CDR3 nucleotides: TGCGCCAGCAGCTTGGGGACAGGGAGGGGTGAGACCCAGTACTTC. The gene calls are TRBV5-1 and TRBJ2-5, with a tentative D call TRBD1 (8 bases). V lost 0 bases and J lost 5, with 14 bases in between. The CDR3 totals 15 residues. CDR1 is SGHRS, CDR2 YFSETQ, per germline.